This T cell receptor (beta chain) originates from a study of cytomegalovirus exposure and HLA in healthy donors. Produced via immunoSEQ multiplex PCR; TCRdb's table is partial and in-frame only. In the table there are about 60,000 clones, over 90% of which are singletons. A single count supports this clone. No antigen is known for it. Findings of the study overall: In vitro work confirmed that three CMV-associated chains recognize CMV antigens. According to reports, the classifier identified cytomegalovirus status with high specificity and sensitivity.

The CDR3 contains 15 residues. Germline V CDR1 and CDR2: SGHNT, YYREEE (reference sequence). Germline trimming cut 4 bases from V and 7 bases from J; bases unmatched to any gene: 12. The sample taken for sequencing was PBMCs. The chain employs TRBV5-4 and TRBJ1-2; 8 nucleotides match TRBD1. This receptor was obtained from a woman between 18 and 30 years old in good health and CMV-seronegative. CDR3 sequence reads: CASSPGGRQGFGYTF. DNA of the CDR3: TGTGCCAGCAGCCCGGGCGGTAGACAGGGGTTTGGCTACACCTTC.